Each of the 13 T cell receptor beta chains below was sequenced from the same sample in a study of T cells after yellow fever vaccination (dated 2019 in TCRdb). Sample treatment or condition, as interpreted from the label and publication: live attenuated yellow fever vaccine strain. The receptor library was made with 5' RACE. Sequencing was carried out with an Illumina HiSeq 2500. TCRdb reprocessing: public reads trimmed at Q25 with fastp, clones called with MiXCR, in-frame beta chains kept. Entries are consolidated by CDR3 protein sequence, retaining the most common genes and DNA. Present in this sample are 200,000 to 300,000 distinct CDR3 sequences, over 10% of which were seen just once. The top ten constitute around 0.55% of the sample. The specimen comprised CD4+ T cells sorted from PBMCs, sampled 45 days after the yellow fever booster vaccination. These receptors were taken from a man aged 30-40 years who received the YFV17D yellow fever vaccine.

This clonotype was seen a handful of times. The chain recombines TRBV4-3 with TRBJ2-5; D gene unclear. Looked up from germline, CDR1 is LGHNA and CDR2 is YSLEER. The CDR3 spans 14 residues. Trimming removed 0 bases from V and 0 bases from J, with 5 bases in between. CDR3 sequence: CASSQETDQETQYF. In DNA, the CDR3 is TGCGCCAGCAGCCAAGAAACAGACCAAGAGACCCAGTACTTC.

This chain connects TRBV5-6 to TRBJ2-2, with D maybe TRBD1 (6 bases). Trimming stripped 0 bases from V and 2 bases from J, with 11 bases between. Germline V lookup: CDR1 SGHDT, CDR2 YYEEEE. This CDR3 has 16 residues. The CDR3 spells CASSLGRGPNTGELFF. DNA of the CDR3: TGTGCCAGCAGCTTGGGCAGGGGCCCTAACACCGGGGAGCTGTTTTTT.

The rearrangement links TRBV27 to TRBJ2-1, with 7 positions matching TRBD1. The CDR3 consists of 16 residues. With V trimmed by 3 bases and J by 3 bases, 8 bases remained unmatched. CDR1 and CDR2 (germline): MNHEY, SMNVEV (reference sequence). The CDR3 DNA sequence: TGTGCCAGCAGTTTCACGAAGGGGGCTTTCTACAATGAGCAGTTCTTC. Translation: CASSFTKGAFYNEQFF.

The table lists this clonotype with a count of one. The J gene is TRBJ2-1, the V gene TRBV7-2, with D possibly TRBD2 on 5 matching bases. From germline, CDR1 is SGHTA and CDR2 FQGNSA. The CDR3 runs to 13 residues. Trimming removed 4 bases at V and 4 bases at J, with 8 bases between. This chain's CDR3 is CASSWSGYNEQFF. The CDR3 nucleotides are TGTGCCAGCAGCTGGAGCGGTTACAATGAGCAGTTCTTC.

Many counts were recorded for this clonotype. V and J are TRBV12-3 or TRBV12-4 and TRBJ2-1, with unresolved D. The CDR3 covers 11 residues. V was shortened by 3 bases and J by 9 bases, with 6 bases between the two germline ends. CDR3 region: CASSLESEQFF. The CDR3 bases are TGTGCCAGCAGTTTGGAAAGTGAGCAGTTCTTC.

This chain uses TRBV9 with TRBJ1-2; 11 bases are a match to TRBD1. The CDR3 totals 17 residues. Germline assignment: CDR1 SGDLS and CDR2 YYNGEE. J gave up 4 bases and V 0 bases, and 8 bases lay outside the gene matches. CDR3 in amino acids: CASSVAPSGTGGYGYTF. DNA for the CDR3: TGTGCCAGCAGCGTAGCCCCATCTGGGACAGGGGGCTATGGCTACACCTTC.

This clonotype was seen more than once but under ten times. J is TRBJ1-3 and V is TRBV11-2; unclear D gene. Germline lookup yields CDR1 SGHAT and CDR2 FQNNGV. The CDR3 length is 14 residues. The ends were cut back, 5 bases at V and 8 bases at J, with 16 bases in the middle. CDR3 region: CASSPMDHLYTIYF. CDR3 sequence (DNA): TGTGCCAGCAGCCCCATGGACCATTTATACACCATATATTTT.

This chain links TRBV20-1 with TRBJ2-2; D is tentatively TRBD1 or TRBD2 (6 bases each). Per the germline V gene, CDR1 is DFQATT and CDR2 is SNEGSKA (reference sequence). Trimming removed 7 bases from V and 6 bases from J, with 15 bases in between. The CDR3 runs to 13 residues. The CDR3 loop reads CSVGGRSAGELFF. In nucleotides, the CDR3 is TGCAGTGTAGGGGGGAGATCGGCCGGGGAGCTGTTTTTT.

This clonotype was recorded at least ten times. The chain links TRBV29-1 to TRBJ1-5; D not certain. Looked up from germline, CDR1 is SQVTM and CDR2 is ANQGSEA. This CDR3 is built from 12 residues. The V end lost 4 bases, the J end lost 4 bases, and 8 bases lay between the germline ends. CDR3 sequence (DNA): TGCAGCGTTGGCGGTGGAAATCAGCCCCAGCATTTT. Translating gives CSVGGGNQPQHF. Full variable domain (rest looked up from reference TRBV29-1 and TRBJ1-5): SAVISQKPSRDICQRGTSLTIQCQVDSQVTMMFWYRQQPGQSLTLIATANQGSEATYESGFVIDKFPISRPNLTFSTLTVSNMSPEDSSIYLCSVGGGNQPQHFGDGTRLSIL.

J is TRBJ1-6 and V is TRBV27, with a possible D match to TRBD1 (5 bases). Germline CDR1 is MNHEY and CDR2 is SMNVEV (reference sequence). Trimming left V 2 bases short and J 7 bases short, with 12 bases between. This CDR3 spans 15 amino acids. The CDR3 coding sequence is TGTGCCAGCAGTTTAGGGGGGATTAAGAATTCACCCCTCCACTTT. Protein product: CASSLGGIKNSPLHF.

This clonotype turned up a few times. The V and J genes are TRBV4-3 and TRBJ2-7; 7 bases map to TRBD2. J lost 2 bases, V lost 5 bases, and 9 bases had no gene match. The germline CDR1 and CDR2 sequences are LGHNA and YSLEER. The CDR3 is 15 residues long. The CDR3 DNA follows: TGCGCCAGCAGCACTGGGGGGGGAGGGCCCTACGAGCAGTACTTC. Translation: CASSTGGGGPYEQYF.

This chain uses TRBV20-1 with TRBJ2-1, with D hard to call. This CDR3 spans 14 amino acids. Germline V gene sequence: CDR1 DFQATT, CDR2 SNEGSKA (reference sequence). V lost 0 bases to trimming and J lost 2 bases, with 8 bases between them. CDR3 coding DNA: TGCAGTGCTAGAGATTTATTCCCCTACAATGAGCAGTTCTTC. This gives the protein CSARDLFPYNEQFF.

This clonotype was seen repeatedly, ten times or more. V usage is TRBV7-2 and J usage is TRBJ1-1; D possibly corresponds to TRBD1 (6 bases). Germline V gene lookup returns CDR1 SGHTA and CDR2 FQGNSA. The V end was cut by 5 bases, the J end by 6 bases, with 13 bases between. The CDR3 contains 13 residues. The CDR3 DNA reads TGTGCCAGCAGCGCACAGGGTCTCTCTGAAGCTTTCTTT. Its protein is CASSAQGLSEAFF.